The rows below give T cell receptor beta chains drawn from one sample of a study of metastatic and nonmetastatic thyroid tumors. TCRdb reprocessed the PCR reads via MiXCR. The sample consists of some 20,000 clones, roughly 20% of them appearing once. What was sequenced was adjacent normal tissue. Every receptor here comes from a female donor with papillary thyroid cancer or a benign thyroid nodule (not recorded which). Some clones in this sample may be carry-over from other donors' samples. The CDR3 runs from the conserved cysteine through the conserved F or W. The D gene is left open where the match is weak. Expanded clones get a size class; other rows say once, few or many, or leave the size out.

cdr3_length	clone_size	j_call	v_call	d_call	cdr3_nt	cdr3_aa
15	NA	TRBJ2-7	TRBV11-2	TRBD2	TGTGCCAGCAGCCGATTCGGGGGGAGCTCCTACGAGCAGTACTTC	CASSRFGGSSYEQYF
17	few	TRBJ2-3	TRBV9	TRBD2	TGTGCCAGCAGCGTGGGACTAGGTCCCCCCTACACAGATACGCAGTATTTT	CASSVGLGPPYTDTQYF
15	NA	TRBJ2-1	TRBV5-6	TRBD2	TGTGCCAGCAGCTTGGGGCTAGCGGGAAATGGTGAGCAGTTCTTC	CASSLGLAGNGEQFF
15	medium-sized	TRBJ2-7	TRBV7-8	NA	TGTGCCAGCAGCTTATTAAACAAACCCACCTACGAGCAGTACTTC	CASSLLNKPTYEQYF
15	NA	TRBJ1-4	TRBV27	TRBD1	TGTGCCAGCAGCCCCGGGACAGGGGGCGGAGAAAAACTGTTTTTT	CASSPGTGGGEKLFF
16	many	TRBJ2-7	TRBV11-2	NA	TGTGCCAGCAGCCCGGTCGTTGCGGGGCTGATCTACGAGCAGTACTTC	CASSPVVAGLIYEQYF
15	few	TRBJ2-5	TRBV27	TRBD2	TGTGCCAGCAGTCCCCCCGGCCTAGCGGGAGAGACCCAGTACTTC	CASSPPGLAGETQYF
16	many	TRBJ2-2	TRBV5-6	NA	TGTGCCAGCAGCACGCGGGGACAGATAAACACCGGGGAGCTGTTTTTT	CASSTRGQINTGELFF
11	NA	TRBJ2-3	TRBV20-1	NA	TGCAGTGCCCACGATGCAGATACGCAGTGTTTT	CSAHDADTQCF
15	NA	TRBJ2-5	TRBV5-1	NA	TGCGCCAGCAGCTTGGAGTCAGGGAGTTGGGAGACCCAGTACTTC	CASSLESGSWETQYF
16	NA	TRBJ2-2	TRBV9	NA	TGTGCCAGCTGCGTAGGGCCGTACGCGAACACCGGGGAGCTGTTTTTT	CASCVGPYANTGELFF
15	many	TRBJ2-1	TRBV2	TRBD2	TGTGCCAGCAGTTGGACTAGCGGGAGCAACAATGAGCAGTTCTTC	CASSWTSGSNNEQFF
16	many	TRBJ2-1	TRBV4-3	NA	TGCGCCAGCAGCCAAGAGGCGGCGGGATCCTACAATGAGCAGTTCTTC	CASSQEAAGSYNEQFF
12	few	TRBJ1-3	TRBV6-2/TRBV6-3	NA	TGTGCCAGCAGTTACATCGGGAACACCATATATTTT	CASSYIGNTIYF
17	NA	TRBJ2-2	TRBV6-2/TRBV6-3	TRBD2	TGTGCCAGCAGCCCCAGGCGGGGGTTAGAGGGCACCGGGGAGCTGTTTTTT	CASSPRRGLEGTGELFF
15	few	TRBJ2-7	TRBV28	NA	TGTGCCAGCAGTTTATCAGGGATATCTATGTACGAGCAGTACTTC	CASSLSGISMYEQYF
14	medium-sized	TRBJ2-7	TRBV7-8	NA	TGTGCCAGCAGCCTCGGGGGAGAAGGCAACGAGCAGTACTTC	CASSLGGEGNEQYF
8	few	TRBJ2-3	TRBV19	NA	TGTTTTCTTTATACGCAGTATTTT	CFLYTQYF
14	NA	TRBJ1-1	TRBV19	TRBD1	TGTGCCAGTAGTATGGGGACAGTGAACACTGAAGCTTTCTTT	CASSMGTVNTEAFF
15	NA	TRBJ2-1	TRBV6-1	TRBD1	TGTGCCAGCAGTGAATGGGCAGGGGGATACAATGAGCAGTTCTTC	CASSEWAGGYNEQFF
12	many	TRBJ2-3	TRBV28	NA	TGTGCCAGCAGTCGGGACCAGTATACGCAGTATTTT	CASSRDQYTQYF
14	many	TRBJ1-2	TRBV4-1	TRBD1	TGCGCCAGCAGCCAAGATCAGGGGGCAAGTGGCTACACCTTC	CASSQDQGASGYTF
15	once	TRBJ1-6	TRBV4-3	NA	TGCGCCAGCAGCCACCTAGCTGGAAGCGATTCACCCCTCCACTTT	CASSHLAGSDSPLHF
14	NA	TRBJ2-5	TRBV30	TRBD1	TGTGCCTGGAACAGGGGCCCGCTCCAAGAGACCCAGTACTTC	CAWNRGPLQETQYF
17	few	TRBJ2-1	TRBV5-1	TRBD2	TGCGCCAGCAGCCCAACACCGGGACTAGGTTTGGGTAATGAGCAGTTCTTC	CASSPTPGLGLGNEQFF
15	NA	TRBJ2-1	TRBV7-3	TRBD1	TGTGCCAGCAGCTTATGGAAAGGGACAGGGAATGAGCAGTTCTTC	CASSLWKGTGNEQFF
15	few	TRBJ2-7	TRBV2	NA	TGTGCCAGCAGTGAAGTTAGGGACTCTGGGAGGGAGCAGTACTTC	CASSEVRDSGREQYF
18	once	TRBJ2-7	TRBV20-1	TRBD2	TGCAGTGCTAGATATAGGCTAGCGGGCCTCCTCCTGACGGCCGAGCAGTACTTC	CSARYRLAGLLLTAEQYF
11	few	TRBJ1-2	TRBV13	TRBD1	TGTGCCAGCAGCTTGGGACAGGGGGGCACCTTC	CASSLGQGGTF
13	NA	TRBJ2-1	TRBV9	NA	TGTGCCAGCAGCGACACCAGAGGGCATGAGCAGTTCTTC	CASSDTRGHEQFF
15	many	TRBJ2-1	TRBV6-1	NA	TGTGCCAGCAGTGCCAGGGGCCCCTTCGGCAATGAGCAGTTCTTC	CASSARGPFGNEQFF